Listed below are T cell receptor beta chains from one sample, sequenced in a study of blood T cell repertoires in COVID-19. Profiled with immunoSEQ multiplex PCR; TCRdb holds only in-frame clones, not every one. The sample lists roughly 97,000 clones, 90% occurring once. Input material: peripheral blood. Receptors were obtained from a man aged 60-69 years with acute or convalescent COVID-19. Each CDR3 is given with its conserved first and last residue. The D gene is left open where the match is weak.

TRBJ1-1	TRBD1	TRBV4-1	CASSPRTGPNTEAFF	TGCGCCAGCAGCCCTAGGACAGGGCCGAACACTGAAGCTTTCTTT
TRBJ1-2	TRBD1	TRBV18	CASSPTGTGTNYGYTF	TGTGCCAGCTCCCCCACTGGGACAGGTACTAACTATGGCTACACCTTC
TRBJ1-1	TRBD1	TRBV5-4	CASSLGNRGDTEAFF	TGTGCCAGCAGCTTGGGGAACAGGGGTGACACTGAAGCTTTCTTT
TRBJ2-3	-	TRBV29-1	CSVEDWRDTQYF	TGCAGCGTCGAGGACTGGAGGGATACGCAGTATTTT
TRBJ2-3	TRBD2	TRBV4-1	CASSLRASGVSTDTQYF	TGCGCCAGCAGCTTAAGGGCTAGCGGGGTCAGCACAGATACGCAGTATTTT
TRBJ2-3	-	TRBV30	CAWTFGLPLGTDTQYF	TGTGCCTGGACATTTGGTCTGCCCCTAGGCACAGATACGCAGTATTTT
TRBJ2-5	-	TRBV18	CASSPGQIETQYF	TGTGCCAGCTCACCAGGGCAAATAGAGACCCAGTACTTC
TRBJ1-1	-	TRBV19	CATRVSGGEAFF	TGTGCCACTCGGGTCTCGGGGGGTGAAGCTTTCTTT
TRBJ1-2	-	TRBV14	CASSRELYGYTF	TGTGCCAGCAGCAGAGAACTTTATGGCTACACCTTC
TRBJ2-3	-	TRBV7-2	CASSPLTSSDTQYF	TGTGCCAGCAGCCCCCTTACTAGTTCAGATACGCAGTATTTT
TRBJ2-5	-	TRBV3-1/TRBV3-2	CASSPQGQETQYF	TGTGCCAGCAGCCCCCAGGGCCAGGAGACCCAGTACTTC
TRBJ2-7	TRBD1	TRBV4-2	CASSQTTPKAGGSYEQYF	TGTGCCAGCAGCCAAACAACCCCTAAGGCAGGGGGCTCCTACGAGCAGTACTTC